These 29 T cell receptor beta chains came from one sample sequenced in a study of identifying expanded T cells in peripheral blood (dated by TCRdb to the late 2010s). The library was obtained by the immunoSEQ multiplex PCR assay. The immuneACCESS repertoire file appears here via TCRdb, limited to in-frame rearrangements. These files lack a portion of the clones; in checked studies, under half of the deficit traces to unresolved V genes, and the cause of the others is not known. The sample data list under 95,000 clones, and 70% to 90% of these were observed just once. 2.5% to 3% of the sample rests with the top ten. Sequencing was carried out using blood. The source of these receptors is a person between 18 and 70 years old in good health.

This chain uses TRBV4-1 with TRBJ1-2, with D perhaps matching TRBD1 (5 bases). The CDR3 consists of 15 residues. Trimming removed 4 bases from V and 6 bases from J, with 18 bases in between. CDR1 and CDR2 (germline): MGHRA, YSYEKL. In DNA, the CDR3 is TGCGCCAGCAGCCCAACGGCCGGGGGAGGAGATGGCTACACCTTC. Translating gives CASSPTAGGGDGYTF.

The CDR3 DNA follows: TGTGCCAGCAGCTTAGGGCTAGCGGTCTACGAGCAGTACTTC. This sequence encodes CASSLGLAVYEQYF. The rearrangement links TRBV7-2 to TRBJ2-7; 7 bases map to TRBD2. The V segment lost 1 base and the J segment 3 bases; nucleotides outside the gene matches: 3. CDR1 SGHTA and CDR2 FQGNSA come from the germline V gene. This CDR3 comprises 14 residues.

CDR3 residues: CAVSVNGQETQYF. CDR3 DNA: TGTGCGGTCTCCGTGAACGGTCAAGAGACCCAGTACTTC. J is TRBJ2-5 and V is TRBV10-3; D is undetermined. This CDR3 is built from 13 residues. Germline CDR1 ENHRY, CDR2 SYGVKD.

This rearrangement joins TRBV19 to TRBJ2-7; TRBD2 agrees at 12 bases. The germline V gene has CDR1 LNHDA and CDR2 SQIVND (reference sequence). The J segment lost 2 bases and the V segment lost 6 bases, leaving 8 bases of the junction unmatched. The CDR3 spans 16 residues. For the CDR3, the DNA is TGTGCCAGTAGCCCTCCCGGACTAGCGGGGACCTACGAGCAGTACTTC. This codes for CASSPPGLAGTYEQYF. Supplemented by reference TRBV19 and TRBJ2-7, the full variable domain reads DGGITQSPKYLFRKEGQNVTLSCEQNLNHDAMYWYRQDPGQGLRLIYYSQIVNDFQKGDIAEGYSVSREKKESFPLTVTSAQKNPTAFYLCASSPPGLAGTYEQYFGPGTRLTVT.

V usage is TRBV28 and J usage is TRBJ2-7; D is perhaps TRBD1 (5 bases). CDR1 MDHEN and CDR2 SYDVKM come from the germline V gene. The V gene lost 7 bases and the J gene lost 2 bases, with 21 bases spanning the gap. The CDR3 runs 16 residues. The CDR3 DNA sequence: TGTGCCAGCAACACCCCTGGGGCAGGAATCACCTACGAGCAGTACTTC. Amino acids: CASNTPGAGITYEQYF.

The rearrangement uses TRBV4-3 and TRBJ2-5, with D perhaps given as TRBD1 or TRBD2 (6 bases each). The CDR3 loop spans 17 amino acids. In germline, CDR1 is LGHNA, CDR2 YSLEER. Trimming pared 0 bases from V and 1 base from J, leaving 15 bases between. The CDR3 DNA reads as TGCGCCAGCAGCCAAGATGGAGGGGGGCGGCCCCAAGAGACCCAGTACTTC. Its translation is CASSQDGGGRPQETQYF.

The chain recombines TRBV19 with TRBJ2-1; 8 bases are shared with TRBD1. Germline CDR1 is LNHDA and CDR2 is SQIVND (reference sequence). The CDR3 loop spans 14 amino acids. V lost 6 bases and J lost 9; bases outside the gene matches: 10. The CDR3 sequence: CASRKDRVGVEQFF. CDR3 coding DNA: TGTGCCAGTAGAAAGGACAGGGTCGGAGTTGAGCAGTTCTTC.

The rearrangement uses TRBV9 and TRBJ2-7; D is ambiguous. There are 12 residues in the CDR3. Germline V lookup: CDR1 SGDLS, CDR2 YYNGEE. The V end lost 3 bases, the J end lost 7 bases, and 11 bases lay between the germline ends. CDR3 in amino acids: CASSGAPGEQYF. The CDR3 DNA reads TGTGCCAGCAGCGGGGCCCCCGGGGAGCAGTACTTC.

The chain uses TRBV6-1 and TRBJ2-7; 9 nucleotides line up with TRBD1. Looked up from germline, CDR1 is MNHNS and CDR2 is SASEGT. The trim removed 5 bases at V and 6 bases at J, leaving 11 bases unmatched. CDR3 length: 15 residues. The CDR3 sequence is CASSSGQGYMGEQYF. DNA for the CDR3: TGTGCCAGCAGTTCAGGACAGGGGTATATGGGCGAGCAGTACTTC.

This chain joins TRBV6-6 and TRBJ2-7, with unresolved D. The germline gives CDR1 MNHNY, CDR2 SVGAGI (reference sequence). This CDR3 has 15 residues. With 2 bases removed from V and 3 bases from J, the gap between germline ends came to 14 bases. CDR3 in amino acids: CASSYASTSGYEQYF. CDR3 DNA sequence: TGTGCCAGCAGTTACGCGTCTACGTCGGGCTACGAGCAGTACTTC.

The chain couples TRBV27 to TRBJ1-2; D gene ambiguous. V gave up 2 bases and J gave up 2 bases, with 6 bases separating them. The CDR3 spans 13 residues. In germline, CDR1 is MNHEY, CDR2 SMNVEV (reference sequence). CDR3 DNA sequence: TGTGCCAGCAGTTTAGCCCGGAACTATGGCTACACCTTC. It yields the protein CASSLARNYGYTF.

Here the CDR3 DNA reads TGTGCCAGCAGCCCAGTCCTAAGTGAAGCTTTCTTT. Its translation: CASSPVLSEAFF. This chain uses TRBV11-2 with TRBJ1-1; no clear D gene. Trimming removed 5 bases at V and 7 bases at J, with 11 bases between. There are 12 residues in the CDR3. Germline lookup yields CDR1 SGHAT and CDR2 FQNNGV.

CDR3 sequence: CASSLGGANGYTF. Here the CDR3 DNA reads TGTGCCAGCAGCTTGGGGGGGGCCAATGGCTACACCTTC. The V gene is TRBV5-6, the J gene TRBJ1-2; D is possibly TRBD1 (6 bases). The CDR3 covers 13 residues. Germline-derived CDR1 and CDR2 are SGHDT and YYEEEE. V lost 0 bases to trimming and J lost 6 bases, with 9 bases between them. Filled out from reference TRBV5-6 and TRBJ1-2, the complete variable domain reads DAGVTQSPTHLIKTRGQQVTLRCSPKSGHDTVSWYQQALGQGPQFIFQYYEEEERQRGNFPDRFSGHQFPNYSSELNVNALLLGDSALYLCASSLGGANGYTFGSGTRLTVV.

The CDR3 protein is CASSLAPLGGEQYF. In DNA form, the CDR3 reads TGTGCCAGCAGCTTAGCCCCGTTGGGAGGCGAGCAGTACTTC. The V and J genes are TRBV11-2 and TRBJ2-7; maybe TRBD2 (6 bases). Germline loops: CDR1 SGHAT, CDR2 FQNNGV. The CDR3 length is 14 residues. Deletions cut 1 base from V and 6 bases from J, with 13 bases between.

V usage is TRBV5-6 and J usage is TRBJ2-1; D could derive from TRBD1 or TRBD2 (5 bases each). The CDR3 runs 15 residues. With 0 bases removed from V and 1 base from J, the gap between germline ends came to 8 bases. Germline lookup yields CDR1 SGHDT and CDR2 YYEEEE. This chain's CDR3 is CASSLGWGSYNEQFF. The CDR3, as DNA: TGTGCCAGCAGCTTGGGATGGGGGTCCTACAATGAGCAGTTCTTC.

J is TRBJ1-5 and V is TRBV2; D unclear. Trimming cost V 7 bases and J 2 bases, with 27 bases left between them. Germline V gene lookup returns CDR1 SNHLY and CDR2 FYNNEI. This CDR3 is built from 19 residues. The CDR3 nucleotides are TGTGCCAGCACATATCAGAAAGAACCCGCACCGAAAGGCAATCAGCCCCAGCATTTT. It yields the protein CASTYQKEPAPKGNQPQHF. Full variable domain (outside the CDR3, taken from reference TRBV2 and TRBJ1-5): EPEVTQTPSHQVTQMGQEVILRCVPISNHLYFYWYRQILGQKVEFLVSFYNNEISEKSEIFDDQFSVERPDGSNFTLKIRSTKLEDSAMYFCASTYQKEPAPKGNQPQHFGDGTRLSIL.

This rearrangement joins TRBV19 to TRBJ2-7; maybe TRBD1 (6 bases). Germline V gives CDR1 LNHDA, CDR2 SQIVND (reference sequence). CDR3 length: 14 amino acids. V gave up 3 bases and J gave up 4 bases, with 13 bases separating them. The CDR3 sequence is CASSMGRGAYEQYF. CDR3 DNA sequence: TGTGCCAGTAGTATGGGCAGGGGCGCTTACGAGCAGTACTTC.

The chain joins TRBV7-8 to TRBJ1-1; 7 bases map to TRBD1. J lost 7 bases, V lost 3 bases, and 8 bases had no gene match. Per germline, CDR1 SGHVS and CDR2 FQNEAQ. The CDR3 consists of 14 residues. CDR3 DNA: TGTGCCAGCAGCTTGGGGCACAGGGGAGGTGAAGCTTTCTTT. This gives the protein CASSLGHRGGEAFF.

The genes are TRBV6-5 and TRBJ2-5, with D possibly TRBD1 on 5 matching bases. The germline V gene encodes CDR1 MNHEY and CDR2 SVGAGI. V was clipped by 6 bases and J by 5 bases, with 13 bases between them. The CDR3 consists of 13 residues. This chain's CDR3 is CASRRNRIETQYF. In DNA form, the CDR3 reads TGTGCCAGCAGAAGAAACAGGATCGAGACCCAGTACTTC.

V and J are TRBV9 and TRBJ1-2; D is possibly TRBD1 (6 bases). This CDR3 comprises 15 residues. V was clipped by 4 bases and J by 4 bases, with 17 bases between them. Germline V CDR1 and CDR2: SGDLS, YYNGEE. CDR3 sequence (DNA): TGTGCCAGCAGCCCCAGGGGCGACAACTCCTATGGCTACACCTTC. Its translation is CASSPRGDNSYGYTF.

Of note for this clone: The sample holds other DNA sequences that translate to the same CDR3. The chain combines TRBV27 with TRBJ1-2; no reliable D call. The CDR3 loop spans 13 amino acids. Germline V gives CDR1 MNHEY, CDR2 SMNVEV (reference sequence). Trimming pared 2 bases from V and 3 bases from J, leaving 7 bases between. CDR3 amino acids: CASSLGTYYGYTF. In nucleotides, the CDR3 is TGTGCCAGCAGTTTAGGCACCTACTATGGCTACACCTTC.

The chain is built from TRBV30 and TRBJ1-2, with D unresolved. This CDR3 comprises 12 residues. Germline V CDR1 and CDR2: GTSNPN, SVGIG (reference sequence). Trimming stripped 0 bases from V and 2 bases from J, with 4 bases between. CDR3 DNA sequence: TGTGCCTGGAGTGTGGAAAACTATGGCTACACCTTC. The encoded protein is CAWSVENYGYTF.

The rearrangement links TRBV10-3 to TRBJ2-5; D unresolved. Germline CDR1 and CDR2: ENHRY and SYGVKD. The CDR3 contains 13 residues. V was clipped by 10 bases and J by 2 bases, with 14 bases between them. The CDR3 sequence: CASTAYRQETQYF. The CDR3 DNA reads TGTGCCAGCACCGCGTACAGACAAGAGACCCAGTACTTC.

The chain uses TRBV30 and TRBJ1-1; D gene ambiguous. Looked up from germline, CDR1 is GTSNPN and CDR2 is SVGIG (reference sequence). The CDR3 totals 13 residues. The V end lost 0 bases, the J end lost 4 bases, and 9 bases lay between the germline ends. CDR3 residues: CAWSVDAATEAFF. In DNA, the CDR3 is TGTGCCTGGAGTGTAGATGCGGCCACTGAAGCTTTCTTT.

The chain is built from TRBV5-1 and TRBJ2-1; D unclear. Germline CDR1 and CDR2: SGHRS and YFSETQ. This CDR3 is 12 amino acids long. V lost 3 bases to trimming and J lost 12 bases, with 13 bases between them. For the CDR3, the DNA is TGCGCCAGCAGCTCCGACTCGGATGTGCAGTTCTTC. Amino acid sequence: CASSSDSDVQFF.

J is TRBJ1-1 and V is TRBV4-3; D gene uncertain. Trimming pared 2 bases from V and 1 base from J, leaving 14 bases between. This CDR3 spans 16 amino acids. CDR1 is LGHNA, CDR2 YSLEER, per germline. Here the CDR3 DNA reads TGCGCCAGCAGCCAATCGCACTTTGTCGAGAACACTGAAGCTTTCTTT. Protein sequence: CASSQSHFVENTEAFF.

This clone is a singleton in its sample. This chain connects TRBV5-5 to TRBJ2-5; 11 bases map to TRBD1. Losses at the gene ends were 4 bases for V and 3 bases for J; bases not matched to a gene: 14. The CDR3 totals 18 residues. Per germline, CDR1 SGHKS and CDR2 YYEKEE (reference sequence). CDR3 protein: CASSPLIGQGARKETQYF. The DNA for the CDR3 is TGTGCCAGCAGCCCTCTTATCGGACAGGGGGCAAGAAAAGAGACCCAGTACTTC. Combining the CDR3 with reference TRBV5-5 and TRBJ2-5 gives the whole variable domain DAGVTQSPTHLIKTRGQQVTLRCSPISGHKSVSWYQQVLGQGPQFIFQYYEKEERGRGNFPDRFSARQFPNYSSELNVNALLLGDSALYLCASSPLIGQGARKETQYFGPGTRLLVL.

V is TRBV7-2 and J is TRBJ2-5; the D gene is possibly TRBD2 (6 bases). Germline CDR1 SGHTA, CDR2 FQGNSA. There are 18 residues in the CDR3. The V end lost 2 bases, the J end lost 7 bases, and 26 bases lay between the germline ends. CDR3 nucleotides: TGTGCCAGCAGCTTATCAACCCCTTTAGGCGGGATTACAGGGACCCAGTACTTC. As protein: CASSLSTPLGGITGTQYF.

The chain combines TRBV6-5 with TRBJ2-3; TRBD2 matches 11 bases. The CDR3 contains 15 residues. Germline V gene sequence: CDR1 MNHEY, CDR2 SVGAGI. J was trimmed by 3 bases and V by 4 bases; bases with no gene match: 3. The CDR3 DNA reads TGTGCCAGCAGTTCTACTAGCGGGAGAACAGATACGCAGTATTTT. Residues: CASSSTSGRTDTQYF.